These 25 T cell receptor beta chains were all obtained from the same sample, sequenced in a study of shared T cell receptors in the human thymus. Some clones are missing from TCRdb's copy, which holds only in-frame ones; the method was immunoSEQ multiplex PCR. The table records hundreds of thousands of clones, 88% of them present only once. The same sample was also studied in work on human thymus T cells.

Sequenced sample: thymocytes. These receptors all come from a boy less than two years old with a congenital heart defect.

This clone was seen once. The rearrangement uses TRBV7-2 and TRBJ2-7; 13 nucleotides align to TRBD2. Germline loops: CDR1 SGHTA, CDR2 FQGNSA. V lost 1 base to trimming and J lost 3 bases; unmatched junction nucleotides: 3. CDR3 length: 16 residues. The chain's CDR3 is CASSLVLAGGFYEQYF. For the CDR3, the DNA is TGTGCCAGCAGCTTAGTACTAGCGGGAGGGTTCTACGAGCAGTACTTC.

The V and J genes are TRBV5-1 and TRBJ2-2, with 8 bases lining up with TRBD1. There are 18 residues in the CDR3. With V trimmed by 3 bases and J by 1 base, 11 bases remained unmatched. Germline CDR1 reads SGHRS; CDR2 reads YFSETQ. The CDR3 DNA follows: TGCGCCAGCAGCTCAAGGGGGACAGGCGACTGGAACACCGGGGAGCTGTTTTTT. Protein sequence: CASSSRGTGDWNTGELFF.

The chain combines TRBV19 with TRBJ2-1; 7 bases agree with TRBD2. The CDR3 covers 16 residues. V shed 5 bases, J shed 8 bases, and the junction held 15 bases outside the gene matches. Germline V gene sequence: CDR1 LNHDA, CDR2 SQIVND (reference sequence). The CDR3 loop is CASSVRLAAPVDEQFF. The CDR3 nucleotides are TGTGCCAGTAGTGTACGCCTAGCGGCCCCCGTAGATGAGCAGTTCTTC.

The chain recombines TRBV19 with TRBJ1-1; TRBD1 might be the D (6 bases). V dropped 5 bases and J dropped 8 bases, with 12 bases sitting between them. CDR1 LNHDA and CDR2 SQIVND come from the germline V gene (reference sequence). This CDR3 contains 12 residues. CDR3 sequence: CASSAWTAEAFF. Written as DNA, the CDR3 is TGTGCCAGTAGTGCCTGGACAGCCGAAGCTTTCTTT.

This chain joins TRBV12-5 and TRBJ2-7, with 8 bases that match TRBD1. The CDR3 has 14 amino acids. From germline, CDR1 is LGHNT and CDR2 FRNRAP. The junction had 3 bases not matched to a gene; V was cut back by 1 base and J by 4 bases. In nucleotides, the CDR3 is TGTGCTAGTGGTTTGGGGACAGGGCGTTACGAGCAGTACTTC. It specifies CASGLGTGRYEQYF.

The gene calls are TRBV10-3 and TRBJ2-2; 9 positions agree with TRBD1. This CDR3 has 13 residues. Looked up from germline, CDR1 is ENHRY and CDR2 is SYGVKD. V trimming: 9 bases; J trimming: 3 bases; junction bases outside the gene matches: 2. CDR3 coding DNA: TGTGCCATACGGGACAGGGACACCGGGGAGCTGTTTTTT. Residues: CAIRDRDTGELFF.

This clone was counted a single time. This chain's CDR3 is CASSFLLEHIQYF. CDR3 DNA: TGTGCCAGCAGCTTCCTTCTGGAGCACATTCAGTACTTC. The rearrangement uses TRBV5-6 and TRBJ2-4; D gene uncertain. Per the germline V gene, CDR1 is SGHDT and CDR2 is YYEEEE. The CDR3 covers 13 residues. Trimming shortened V by 2 bases and J by 8 bases, and 11 bases separated the two germline ends.

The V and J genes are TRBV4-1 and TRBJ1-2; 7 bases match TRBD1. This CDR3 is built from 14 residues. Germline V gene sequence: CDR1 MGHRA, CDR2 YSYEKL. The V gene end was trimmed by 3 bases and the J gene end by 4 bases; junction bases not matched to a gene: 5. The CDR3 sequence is CASSQDTGAYGYTF. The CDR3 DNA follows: TGCGCCAGCAGCCAGGATACAGGGGCCTATGGCTACACCTTC.

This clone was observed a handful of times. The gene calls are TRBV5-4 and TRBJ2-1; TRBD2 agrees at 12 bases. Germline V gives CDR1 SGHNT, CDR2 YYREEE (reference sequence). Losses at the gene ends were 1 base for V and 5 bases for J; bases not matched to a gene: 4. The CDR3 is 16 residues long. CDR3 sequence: CASSLLGTSGHNEQFF. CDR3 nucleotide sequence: TGTGCCAGCAGCTTGCTTGGGACTAGCGGGCACAATGAGCAGTTCTTC.

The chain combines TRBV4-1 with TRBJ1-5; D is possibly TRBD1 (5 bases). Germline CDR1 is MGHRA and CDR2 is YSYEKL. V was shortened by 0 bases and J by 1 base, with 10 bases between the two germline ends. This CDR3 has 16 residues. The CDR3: CASSQEQETSNQPQHF. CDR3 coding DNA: TGCGCCAGCAGCCAAGAACAGGAAACCAGCAATCAGCCCCAGCATTTT.

The CDR3 nucleotides read TGCAGCGTTGATGCAGACACTCCCCGTGGCGAGCAGTACTTC. Its protein is CSVDADTPRGEQYF. This chain uses TRBV29-1 with TRBJ2-7; D gene uncertain. Trimming left V 3 bases short and J 6 bases short, with 18 bases between. Germline V gives CDR1 SQVTM, CDR2 ANQGSEA. The CDR3 has 14 residues.

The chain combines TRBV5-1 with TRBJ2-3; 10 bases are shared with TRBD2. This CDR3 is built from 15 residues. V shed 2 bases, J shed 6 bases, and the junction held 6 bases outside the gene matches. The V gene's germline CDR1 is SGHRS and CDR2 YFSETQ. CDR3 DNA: TGCGCCAGCAGCTTCCCACTAGCGGGGTCGGATACGCAGTATTTT. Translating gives CASSFPLAGSDTQYF.

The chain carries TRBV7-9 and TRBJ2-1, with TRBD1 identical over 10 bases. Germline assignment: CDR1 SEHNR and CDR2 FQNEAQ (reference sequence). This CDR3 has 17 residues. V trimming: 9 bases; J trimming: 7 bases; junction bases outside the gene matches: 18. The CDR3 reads CASHYWSGTGVRNEQFF. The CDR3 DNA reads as TGTGCCAGTCACTATTGGTCGGGGACAGGGGTCAGGAATGAGCAGTTCTTC.

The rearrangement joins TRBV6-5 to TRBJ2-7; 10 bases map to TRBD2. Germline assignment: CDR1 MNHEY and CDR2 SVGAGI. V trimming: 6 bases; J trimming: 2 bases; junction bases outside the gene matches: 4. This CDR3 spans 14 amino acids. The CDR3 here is CASRRTSGTYEQYF. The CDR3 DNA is TGTGCCAGCAGACGGACTAGCGGTACCTACGAGCAGTACTTC.

CDR3 sequence: CASSDSKSTDTQYF. The CDR3, as DNA: TGTGCCAGCAGTGACTCCAAAAGCACAGATACGCAGTATTTT. This chain connects TRBV6-4 to TRBJ2-3, with no clear D. Germline CDR1 and CDR2: MRHNA and SNTAGT. Trimming left V 0 bases short and J 0 bases short, with 4 bases between. The CDR3 extends over 14 amino acids.

CDR3 sequence reads: CSVEGGGQGVMNTEAFF. In DNA form, the CDR3 reads TGCAGCGTTGAAGGGGGGGGACAGGGGGTAATGAACACTGAAGCTTTCTTT. This rearrangement joins TRBV29-1 to TRBJ1-1; TRBD1 aligns across 11 bases. The CDR3 sequence is 17 residues long. The trim removed 1 base at V and 0 bases at J, leaving 7 bases unmatched. In germline, CDR1 is SQVTM, CDR2 ANQGSEA. Drawing the rest from reference TRBV29-1 and TRBJ1-1, the complete variable domain is SAVISQKPSRDICQRGTSLTIQCQVDSQVTMMFWYRQQPGQSLTLIATANQGSEATYESGFVIDKFPISRPNLTFSTLTVSNMSPEDSSIYLCSVEGGGQGVMNTEAFFGQGTRLTVV.

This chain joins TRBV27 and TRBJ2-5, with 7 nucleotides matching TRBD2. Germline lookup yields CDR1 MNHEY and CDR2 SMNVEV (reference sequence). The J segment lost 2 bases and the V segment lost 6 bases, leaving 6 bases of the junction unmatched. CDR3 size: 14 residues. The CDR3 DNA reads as TGTGCCAGCAGCCCCGCTAGCGGTCAAGAGACCCAGTACTTC. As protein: CASSPASGQETQYF.

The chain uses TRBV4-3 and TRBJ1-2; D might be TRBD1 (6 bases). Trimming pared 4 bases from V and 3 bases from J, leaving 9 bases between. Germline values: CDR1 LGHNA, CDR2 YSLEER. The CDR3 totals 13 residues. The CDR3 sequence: CASSPDSYYGYTF. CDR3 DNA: TGCGCCAGCAGCCCGGACAGCTACTATGGCTACACCTTC.

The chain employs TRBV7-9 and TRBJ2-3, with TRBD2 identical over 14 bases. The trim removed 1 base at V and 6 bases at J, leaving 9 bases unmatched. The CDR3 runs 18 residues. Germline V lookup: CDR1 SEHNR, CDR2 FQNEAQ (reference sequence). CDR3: CASSLGGTSGRATDTQYF. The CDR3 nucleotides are TGTGCCAGCAGCTTAGGTGGGACTAGCGGGAGAGCGACCGATACGCAGTATTTT.

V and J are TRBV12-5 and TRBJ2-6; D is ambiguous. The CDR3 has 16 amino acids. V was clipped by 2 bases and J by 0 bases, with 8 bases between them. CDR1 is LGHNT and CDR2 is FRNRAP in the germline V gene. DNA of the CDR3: TGTGCTAGTGGTTTGACAGAACACTCTGGGGCCAACGTCCTGACTTTC. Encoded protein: CASGLTEHSGANVLTF. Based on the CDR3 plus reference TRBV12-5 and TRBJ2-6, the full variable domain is DARVTQTPRHKVTEMGQEVTMRCQPILGHNTVFWYRQTMMQGLELLAYFRNRAPLDDSGMPKDRFSAEMPDATLATLKIQPSEPRDSAVYFCASGLTEHSGANVLTFGAGSRLTVL.

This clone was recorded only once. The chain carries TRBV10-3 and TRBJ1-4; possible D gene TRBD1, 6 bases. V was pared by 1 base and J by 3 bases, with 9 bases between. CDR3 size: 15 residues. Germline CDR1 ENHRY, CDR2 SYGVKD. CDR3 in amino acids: CAISELTGANEKLFF. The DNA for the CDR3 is TGTGCCATCAGTGAGTTGACAGGAGCTAATGAAAAACTGTTTTTT.

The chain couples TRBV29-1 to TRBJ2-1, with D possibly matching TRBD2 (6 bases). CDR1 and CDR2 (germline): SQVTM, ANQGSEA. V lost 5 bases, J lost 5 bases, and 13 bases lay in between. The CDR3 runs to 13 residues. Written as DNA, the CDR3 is TGCAGCGTTAGAAGCGGGCGAAACAATGAGCAGTTCTTC. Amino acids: CSVRSGRNNEQFF.

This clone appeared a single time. The CDR3 here is CASSPTGGIYNEQFF. CDR3 nucleotide sequence: TGTGCCAGCAGTCCTACGGGGGGTATCTACAATGAGCAGTTCTTC. The chain recombines TRBV27 with TRBJ2-1; 7 positions match TRBD2. The CDR3 is made up of 15 amino acids. V trimming: 5 bases; J trimming: 3 bases; junction bases outside the gene matches: 7. Germline CDR1 and CDR2: MNHEY and SMNVEV (reference sequence).

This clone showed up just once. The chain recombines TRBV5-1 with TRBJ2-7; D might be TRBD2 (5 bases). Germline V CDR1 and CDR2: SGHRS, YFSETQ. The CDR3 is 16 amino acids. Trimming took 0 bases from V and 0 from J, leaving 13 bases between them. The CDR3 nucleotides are TGCGCCAGCAGCTTGGCTGAGACTACCCTCTCCTACGAGCAGTACTTC. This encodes CASSLAETTLSYEQYF. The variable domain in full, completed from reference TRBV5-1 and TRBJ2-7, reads KAGVTQTPRYLIKTRGQQVTLSCSPISGHRSVSWYQQTPGQGLQFLFEYFSETQRNKGNFPGRFSGRQFSNSRSEMNVSTLELGDSALYLCASSLAETTLSYEQYFGPGTRLTVT.

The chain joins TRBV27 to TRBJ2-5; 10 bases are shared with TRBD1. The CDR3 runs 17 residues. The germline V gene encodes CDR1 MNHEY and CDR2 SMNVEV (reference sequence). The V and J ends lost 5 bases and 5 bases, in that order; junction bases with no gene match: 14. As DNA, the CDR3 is TGTGCCAGCAGTCCGCTTGGACAGGGGGTAAGCGGGGAGACCCAGTACTTC. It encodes CASSPLGQGVSGETQYF.